The 21 T cell receptor beta chains in this list originate from one sample, sequenced in a study of blood T cells in healthy people across ages. The second PCR ran roughly 7 to 12 cycles with a sample-barcoded 5' primer and J-beta primers. TCRdb redid the calling of the 5' RACE reads with MiXCR, one entry per CDR3 protein. The sample has about 650,000 distinct CDR3 sequences; approximately 29% are singletons. What was sequenced was blood. The receptors here all came from a woman at least 80 years old in good health.

The V call is TRBV24-1, the J call TRBJ1-5; D is unclear. The length of the CDR3 is 14 residues. Trimming removed 11 bases at V and 0 bases at J, with 13 bases between. Germline CDR1 is KGHDR and CDR2 is SFDVKD. The CDR3 region is CASSISSSNQPQHF. CDR3 nucleotide sequence: TGTGCCAGTAGTATCAGCAGTAGCAATCAGCCCCAGCATTTT.

This sequence joins TRBV7-3 and TRBJ2-2; 9 positions match TRBD1. CDR1 and CDR2 from the germline V gene are SGHTA and FQGTGA. J lost 6 bases, V lost 10 bases, and 6 bases had no gene match. This CDR3 region has 13 residues. The CDR3 DNA is TGTGCCACTGCGGACAGGGGCCCCGGGGAGCTGTTTTTT. Translated: CATADRGPGELFF.

This clonotype was observed a few times. The V gene is TRBV10-3, the J gene TRBJ1-1; TRBD1 might be the D (6 bases). From germline, CDR1 is ENHRY and CDR2 SYGVKD. V lost 3 bases to trimming and J lost 4 bases, with 12 bases between them. This CDR3 contains 14 residues. This chain's CDR3 is CAISENRDTTEAFF. The CDR3 DNA sequence: TGTGCCATCAGTGAAAATCGGGACACCACTGAAGCTTTCTTT.

The chain couples TRBV7-9 to TRBJ1-2; 9 bases match TRBD1. There are 15 residues in the CDR3. Germline-derived CDR1 and CDR2 are SEHNR and FQNEAQ (reference sequence). Unmatched junction bases numbered 12, after V lost 5 bases and J lost 8 bases. The CDR3: CASSIRDRVFEGYTF. DNA for the CDR3: TGTGCCAGCAGCATCCGGGACAGGGTTTTCGAGGGCTACACCTTC.

This clonotype was counted at least ten times. The chain uses TRBV4-2 and TRBJ2-3; D possibly uses TRBD1 or TRBD2 (5 bases each). The CDR3 is 15 residues long. CDR1 LGHNA and CDR2 YNFKEQ come from the germline V gene. The ends were cut back, 4 bases at V and 0 bases at J, with 11 bases in the middle. CDR3 sequence reads: CASSRPRGSTDTQYF. The CDR3 nucleotides are TGTGCCAGCAGCCGCCCTCGGGGCAGCACAGATACGCAGTATTTT.

The rearrangement links TRBV6-2 or TRBV6-3 to TRBJ1-5; tentatively, D is TRBD1 (6 bases). The CDR3 sequence is 13 residues long. CDR1 and CDR2 from the germline V gene are MNHEY and SVGEGT. Trimming took off 6 bases at V and 5 bases at J, with 11 bases between the two ends. The CDR3 nucleotides read TGTGCCAGCAGGTATACAGGGTATCAGCCCCAGCATTTT. This codes for CASRYTGYQPQHF.

With respect to this clonotype: This may arise from a read error, as a much more abundant clone is one base away. The CDR3 DNA is TGTGCCACCAGCAGAGCGGAGGTCGGCTCACCCCTCCACTTT. This gives the protein CATSRAEVGSPLHF. The chain recombines TRBV15 with TRBJ1-6; D gene ambiguous. The germline gives CDR1 LNHNV, CDR2 YYDKDF (reference sequence). The CDR3 length is 14 residues. V lost 1 base and J 10 bases, leaving 11 bases between the germline ends.

The rearrangement uses TRBV20-1 and TRBJ1-2, with 8 bases lining up with TRBD1. Germline trimming cut 6 bases from V and 9 bases from J; bases unmatched to any gene: 9. Germline-derived CDR1 and CDR2 are DFQATT and SNEGSKA (reference sequence). The CDR3 consists of 12 residues. The DNA for the CDR3 is TGCAGTGCCCGGACAGGGCGAGGTAGCTACACCTTC. Encoded protein: CSARTGRGSYTF.

This clonotype has at least ten counts. The V gene is TRBV20-1, the J gene TRBJ2-4, with D perhaps being TRBD1 or TRBD2 (5 bases each). The CDR3 covers 12 residues. Trimming stripped 3 bases from V and 15 bases from J, with 18 bases between. Germline-derived CDR1 and CDR2 are DFQATT and SNEGSKA (reference sequence). CDR3 protein: CSARSPGALRYF. DNA for the CDR3: TGCAGTGCTAGGTCTCCCGGGGCCTTAAGGTACTTC.

About this clonotype: This may come from a read error, since a much larger clone is one base off. This chain's CDR3 is CASSVSGDADTQYF. DNA for the CDR3: TGCGCCAGCAGTGTGAGCGGGGACGCAGATACGCAGTATTTT. V and J are TRBV5-1 and TRBJ2-3; TRBD2 matches 7 bases. The J segment lost 4 bases and the V segment lost 5 bases, leaving 7 bases of the junction unmatched. In germline, CDR1 is SGHRS, CDR2 YFSETQ. This CDR3 spans 14 amino acids. Full variable domain (rest looked up from reference TRBV5-1 and TRBJ2-3): KAGVTQTPRYLIKTRGQQVTLSCSPISGHRSVSWYQQTPGQGLQFLFEYFSETQRNKGNFPGRFSGRQFSNSRSEMNVSTLELGDSALYLCASSVSGDADTQYFGPGTRLTVL.

V and J are TRBV6-2 or TRBV6-3 and TRBJ1-2; the D is unclear. Germline-derived CDR1 and CDR2 are MNHEY and SVGEGT. This CDR3 region has 13 residues. V was trimmed by 11 bases and J by 6 bases, leaving 19 bases between them. The CDR3 DNA reads as TGTGCCGGCCGCCTTAATGGTCGCGATGGCTACACCTTC. Translated: CAGRLNGRDGYTF.

This clonotype was observed many times. The V and J genes are TRBV4-1 and TRBJ1-6; 7 bases are shared with TRBD1. Germline CDR1 and CDR2: MGHRA and YSYEKL. V lost 4 bases and J lost 9; bases outside the gene matches: 9. The CDR3 length is 15 residues. The CDR3 region is CASSPSTGLISPLHF. CDR3 DNA: TGCGCCAGCAGCCCCTCGACAGGGTTAATTTCACCCCTCCACTTT.

This clonotype appeared many times. This chain links TRBV28 with TRBJ2-5; 11 nucleotides line up with TRBD2. Unmatched junction bases numbered 4, after V lost 7 bases and J lost 3 bases. Germline-derived CDR1 and CDR2 are MDHEN and SYDVKM. The CDR3 spans 14 residues. The CDR3 nucleotides read TGTGCCAGCACCTTTAGCGGGGGGGAAGAGACCCAGTACTTC. This codes for CASTFSGGEETQYF.

The rearrangement uses TRBV20-1 and TRBJ1-5; tentatively, D is TRBD1 (5 bases). The CDR3 contains 14 residues. V was shortened by 5 bases and J by 0 bases, with 11 bases between the two germline ends. CDR1 DFQATT and CDR2 SNEGSKA come from the germline V gene (reference sequence). The CDR3 sequence: CSARAGYSNQPQHF. The CDR3 DNA sequence: TGCAGTGCTCGGGCAGGGTATAGCAATCAGCCCCAGCATTTT.

The table lists this clonotype with many counts. The chain combines TRBV7-3 with TRBJ2-3; TRBD2 agrees at 11 bases. CDR3 length: 16 amino acids. Germline V gene lookup returns CDR1 SGHTA and CDR2 FQGTGA. The trim removed 3 bases at V and 4 bases at J, leaving 6 bases unmatched. CDR3 DNA: TGTGCCAGCAGCTTGGATACTAGCGGGGGTGCAGATACGCAGTATTTT. It is translated as CASSLDTSGGADTQYF.

The chain couples TRBV4-1 to TRBJ1-1, with 12 bases identical to TRBD1. Per the germline V gene, CDR1 is MGHRA and CDR2 is YSYEKL. J gave up 9 bases and V 0 bases, and 8 bases lay outside the gene matches. The CDR3 spans 16 residues. CDR3 nucleotide sequence: TGCGCCAGCAGCCAAGACGGGCCGGGACAGGGGGCTAAAGCTTTCTTT. Its translation: CASSQDGPGQGAKAFF.

The chain carries TRBV7-2 and TRBJ2-1; possible D gene TRBD1, 6 bases. This CDR3 has 15 residues. Germline CDR1 SGHTA, CDR2 FQGNSA. V was shortened by 2 bases and J by 2 bases, with 10 bases between the two germline ends. The CDR3: CASSLFPGAYNEQFF. The DNA of the CDR3 is TGTGCCAGCAGCTTATTCCCAGGGGCCTACAATGAGCAGTTCTTC.

This clonotype was seen at least ten times. The chain recombines TRBV20-1 with TRBJ2-3; 9 nucleotides line up with TRBD2. This CDR3 contains 15 residues. V gave up 5 bases and J gave up 1 base; unmatched junction bases: 7. Germline V CDR1 and CDR2: DFQATT, SNEGSKA (reference sequence). The CDR3 sequence: CSAYRSSGGTDTQYF. The CDR3 region has the DNA TGCAGTGCTTACCGGTCTAGCGGGGGCACAGATACGCAGTATTTT.

Remarks on this clonotype: It may be a read error: a sequence one base away is much more abundant. The rearrangement joins TRBV20-1 to TRBJ1-5; 7 bases align to TRBD1. Germline CDR1 reads DFQATT; CDR2 reads SNEGSKA (reference sequence). The CDR3 runs to 15 residues. CDR3 sequence (DNA): TGCAGTGCTAGGCCATCAACAGGGGAGGGACAGCCCCTGCATTTT. Translation: CSARPSTGEGQPLHF.

This clonotype was recorded a few times. This sequence joins TRBV11-1 and TRBJ2-2, with 7 bases identical to TRBD1. Unmatched junction bases numbered 14, after V lost 4 bases and J lost 3 bases. This CDR3 spans 18 amino acids. Germline V gene sequence: CDR1 SGHAT, CDR2 FQDESV (reference sequence). CDR3 in DNA: TGTGCCAGCAGCTCCATTTATGACAGGGCTCGGGACACCGGGGAGCTGTTTTTT. Amino acids: CASSSIYDRARDTGELFF.

About this clonotype itself: At one end the junction does not follow the germline gene, possibly because of a read error. The V gene is TRBV7-9, the J gene TRBJ1-2, with D possibly matching TRBD1 (5 bases). The CDR3 spans 16 residues. Per the germline V gene, CDR1 is SEHNR and CDR2 is FQNEAQ (reference sequence). The CDR3 DNA reads TGTGCCAGCAGCCCCCTTGGCAGGGTAGGAGACTATGACTACACCTTC. Amino acids: CASSPLGRVGDYDYTF. Drawing the rest from reference TRBV7-9 and TRBJ1-2, the complete variable domain is DTGVSQNPRHKITKRGQNVTFRCDPISEHNRLYWYRQTLGQGPEFLTYFQNEAQLEKSRLLSDRFSAERPKGSFSTLEIQRTEQGDSAMYLCASSPLGRVGDYDYTFGSGTRLTVV.